Sequencing of this TCR beta chain was carried out in a study of T-cell memory formation after mild COVID-19. At the level of the study: Largely, TCR clusters stayed within a single donor.

Study-level findings and limits: That cross-reactive memory joined was suggested by some responding clones appearing in pre-infection memory. Contracting CD4+ clones sat mainly in CM and EM; CD8+ in EMRA.

Remarks on this clonotype: Its cognate antigen is unknown.

One entry per CDR3 protein results from TCRdb running MiXCR on the 5' RACE reads. The repertoire includes about 270,000 distinct CDR3 sequences, around 15% of them detected once, and around 21% sits in the top ten. This clonotype originated in a man younger than 35 who had mild COVID-19 (a few samples of this study predate the infection). Cell type and time point are not known. The sample consisted of PBMCs or a T cell subset sorted from them (not recorded which).

The chain's CDR3 is CASSYSGGEQYV. The DNA of the CDR3 is TGTGCCAGCAGCTACTCAGGGGGCGAGCAGTACGTC. The chain recombines TRBV11-2 with TRBJ2-7; 7 positions match TRBD1. The J segment lost 6 bases and the V segment lost 4 bases, leaving 3 bases of the junction unmatched. The CDR3 loop spans 12 amino acids. Germline CDR1 and CDR2: SGHAT and FQNNGV.